This TCR beta chain comes out of a study of control samples from healthy donors and cancer patients. The V end lost 8 bases, the J end lost 1 base, and 8 bases lay between the germline ends. CDR3 length equals 12 residues. Germline V gene lookup returns CDR1 MDHEN and CDR2 SYDVKM. Assay: immunoSEQ multiplex PCR; the TCRdb copy retains only in-frame clones and omits some. The top ten hold roughly 3.1% of the sample, which has 140,000 or so clones, 80% to 95% seen once. The sequencing input was blood. This clonotype was obtained from a man under 40 in good health. The rearrangement joins TRBV28 to TRBJ1-2; no clear D gene. DNA for the CDR3: TGTGCCAGCCTCCGACTTAACTATGGCTACACCTTC. It specifies CASLRLNYGYTF.